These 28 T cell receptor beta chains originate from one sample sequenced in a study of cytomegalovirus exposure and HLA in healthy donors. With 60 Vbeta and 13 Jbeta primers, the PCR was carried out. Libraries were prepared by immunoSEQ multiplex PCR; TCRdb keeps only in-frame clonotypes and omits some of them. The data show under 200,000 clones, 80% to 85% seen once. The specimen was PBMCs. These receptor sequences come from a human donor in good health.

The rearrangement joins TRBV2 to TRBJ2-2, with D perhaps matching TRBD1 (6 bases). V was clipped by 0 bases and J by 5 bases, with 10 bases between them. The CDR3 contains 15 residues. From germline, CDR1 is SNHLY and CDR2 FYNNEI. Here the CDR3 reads CASSEARQGTGELFF. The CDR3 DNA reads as TGTGCCAGCAGTGAAGCGAGGCAGGGGACCGGGGAGCTGTTTTTT. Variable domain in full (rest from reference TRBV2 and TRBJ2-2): EPEVTQTPSHQVTQMGQEVILRCVPISNHLYFYWYRQILGQKVEFLVSFYNNEISEKSEIFDDQFSVERPDGSNFTLKIRSTKLEDSAMYFCASSEARQGTGELFFGEGSRLTVL.

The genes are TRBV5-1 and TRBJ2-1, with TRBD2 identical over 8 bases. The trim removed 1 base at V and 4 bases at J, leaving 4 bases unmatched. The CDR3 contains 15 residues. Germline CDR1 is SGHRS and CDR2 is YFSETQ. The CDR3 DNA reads TGCGCCAGCAGCTTGTTGACGGGGGGGTACAATGAGCAGTTCTTC. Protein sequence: CASSLLTGGYNEQFF.

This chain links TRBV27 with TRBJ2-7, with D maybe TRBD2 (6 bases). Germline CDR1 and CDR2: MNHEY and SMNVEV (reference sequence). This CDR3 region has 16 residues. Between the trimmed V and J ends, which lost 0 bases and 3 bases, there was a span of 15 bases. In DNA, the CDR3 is TGTGCCAGCAGTTTATCAGGAGGGCCTTTCCGCTACGAGCAGTACTTC. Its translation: CASSLSGGPFRYEQYF.

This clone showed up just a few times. The CDR3 spells CASSYWGPGRETQYF. The CDR3 DNA is TGTGCCAGCAGCTACTGGGGCCCTGGGAGGGAGACCCAGTACTTC. The chain uses TRBV7-9 and TRBJ2-5, with D maybe TRBD2 (6 bases). Germline lookup yields CDR1 SEHNR and CDR2 FQNEAQ (reference sequence). CDR3 size: 15 residues. The V gene lost 4 bases and the J gene lost 5 bases, with 17 bases spanning the gap.

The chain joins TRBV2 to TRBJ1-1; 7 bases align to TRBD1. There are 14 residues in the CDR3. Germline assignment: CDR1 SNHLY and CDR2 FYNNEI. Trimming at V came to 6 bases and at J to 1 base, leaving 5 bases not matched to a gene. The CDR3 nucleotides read TGTGCCAGCAGCAGGGACAGCCCGAACACTGAAGCTTTCTTT. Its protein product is CASSRDSPNTEAFF.

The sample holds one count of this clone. The CDR3 bases are TGCGCCAGCAGCCCGGGACAGCAATACGAGCAGTACTTC. It encodes CASSPGQQYEQYF. The chain links TRBV4-3 to TRBJ2-7; 7 bases map to TRBD1. The CDR3 contains 13 residues. Looked up from germline, CDR1 is LGHNA and CDR2 is YSLEER. With V trimmed by 4 bases and J by 4 bases, 4 bases remained unmatched.

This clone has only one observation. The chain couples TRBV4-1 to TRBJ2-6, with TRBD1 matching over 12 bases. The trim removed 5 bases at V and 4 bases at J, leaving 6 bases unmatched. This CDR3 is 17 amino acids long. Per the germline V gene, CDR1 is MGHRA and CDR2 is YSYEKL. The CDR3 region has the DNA TGCGCCAGCAGCTACCGGGACAGGGGGCTAGGGGCCAACGTCCTGACTTTC. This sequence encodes CASSYRDRGLGANVLTF.

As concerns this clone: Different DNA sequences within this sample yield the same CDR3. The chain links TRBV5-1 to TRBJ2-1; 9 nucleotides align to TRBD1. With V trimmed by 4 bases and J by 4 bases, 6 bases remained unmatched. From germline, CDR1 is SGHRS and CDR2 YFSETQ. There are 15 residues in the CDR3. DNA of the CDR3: TGCGCCAGCAGCCCTGGGACAGGGTCTTACAATGAGCAGTTCTTC. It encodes CASSPGTGSYNEQFF.

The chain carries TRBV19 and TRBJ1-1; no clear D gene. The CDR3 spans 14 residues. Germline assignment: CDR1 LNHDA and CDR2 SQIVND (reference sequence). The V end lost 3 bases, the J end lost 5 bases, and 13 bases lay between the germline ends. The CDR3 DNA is TGTGCCAGTAGTATGACGTGGGGAGGAACTGAAGCTTTCTTT. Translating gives CASSMTWGGTEAFF.

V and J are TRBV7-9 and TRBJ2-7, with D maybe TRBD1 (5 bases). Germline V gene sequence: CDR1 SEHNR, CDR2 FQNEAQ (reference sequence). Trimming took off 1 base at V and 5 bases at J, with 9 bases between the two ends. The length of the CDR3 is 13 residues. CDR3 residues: CASSLGTLNEQYF. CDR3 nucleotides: TGTGCCAGCAGCTTAGGGACATTAAACGAGCAGTACTTC. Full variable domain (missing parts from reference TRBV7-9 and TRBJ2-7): DTGVSQNPRHKITKRGQNVTFRCDPISEHNRLYWYRQTLGQGPEFLTYFQNEAQLEKSRLLSDRFSAERPKGSFSTLEIQRTEQGDSAMYLCASSLGTLNEQYFGPGTRLTVT.

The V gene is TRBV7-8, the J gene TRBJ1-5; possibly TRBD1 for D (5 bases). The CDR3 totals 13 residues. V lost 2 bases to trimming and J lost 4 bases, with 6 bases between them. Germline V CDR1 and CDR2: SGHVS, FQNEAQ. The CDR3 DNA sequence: TGTGCCAGCAGCTTAAGGGGTAATCAGCCCCAGCATTTT. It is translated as CASSLRGNQPQHF.

The CDR3 reads CASSQVPGQGQRTEAFF. The CDR3, as DNA: TGCGCCAGCAGCCAAGTCCCGGGACAGGGGCAGCGAACTGAAGCTTTCTTT. V and J are TRBV4-1 and TRBJ1-1; 10 bases match TRBD1. CDR1 is MGHRA and CDR2 is YSYEKL in the germline V gene. J gave up 5 bases and V 1 base, and 10 bases lay outside the gene matches. CDR3 length: 17 residues.

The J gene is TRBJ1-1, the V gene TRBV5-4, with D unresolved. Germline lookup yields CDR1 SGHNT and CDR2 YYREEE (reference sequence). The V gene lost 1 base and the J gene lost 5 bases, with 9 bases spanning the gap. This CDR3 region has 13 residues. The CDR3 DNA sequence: TGTGCCAGCAGCTTGCCCGGAGGGACTGAAGCTTTCTTT. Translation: CASSLPGGTEAFF.

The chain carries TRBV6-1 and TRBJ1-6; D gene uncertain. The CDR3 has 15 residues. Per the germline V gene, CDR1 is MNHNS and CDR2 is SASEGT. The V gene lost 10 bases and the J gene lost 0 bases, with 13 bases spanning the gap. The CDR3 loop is CATLSSSSYNSPLHF. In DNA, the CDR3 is TGTGCCACACTAAGCTCGAGCTCCTATAATTCACCCCTCCACTTT.

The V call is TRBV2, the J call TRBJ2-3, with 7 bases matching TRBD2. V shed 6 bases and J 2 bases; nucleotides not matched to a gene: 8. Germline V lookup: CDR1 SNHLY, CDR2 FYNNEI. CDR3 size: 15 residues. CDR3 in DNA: TGTGCCAGCAGGAAAATTAGCGGGTCCACAGATACGCAGTATTTT. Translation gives CASRKISGSTDTQYF.

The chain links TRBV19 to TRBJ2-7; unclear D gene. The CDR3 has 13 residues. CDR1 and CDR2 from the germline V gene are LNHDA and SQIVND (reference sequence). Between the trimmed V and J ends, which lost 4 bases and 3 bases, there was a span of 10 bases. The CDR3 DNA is TGTGCCAGTAGTAGGTCAGTAATCTACGAGCAGTACTTC. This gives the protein CASSRSVIYEQYF.

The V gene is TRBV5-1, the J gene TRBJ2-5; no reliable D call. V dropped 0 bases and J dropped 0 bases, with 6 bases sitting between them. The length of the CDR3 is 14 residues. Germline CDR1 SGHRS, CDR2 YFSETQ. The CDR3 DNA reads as TGCGCCAGCAGCTTGGTTCGGGACCAAGAGACCCAGTACTTC. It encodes CASSLVRDQETQYF. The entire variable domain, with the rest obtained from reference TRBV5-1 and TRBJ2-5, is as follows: KAGVTQTPRYLIKTRGQQVTLSCSPISGHRSVSWYQQTPGQGLQFLFEYFSETQRNKGNFPGRFSGRQFSNSRSEMNVSTLELGDSALYLCASSLVRDQETQYFGPGTRLLVL.

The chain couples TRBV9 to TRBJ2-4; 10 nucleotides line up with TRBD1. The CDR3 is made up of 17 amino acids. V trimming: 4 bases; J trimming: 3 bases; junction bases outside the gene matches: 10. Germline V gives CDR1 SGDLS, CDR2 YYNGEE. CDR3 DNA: TGTGCCAGCAGCTCAACGGGACAGGGGTTGGGCAAAAACATTCAGTACTTC. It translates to CASSSTGQGLGKNIQYF.

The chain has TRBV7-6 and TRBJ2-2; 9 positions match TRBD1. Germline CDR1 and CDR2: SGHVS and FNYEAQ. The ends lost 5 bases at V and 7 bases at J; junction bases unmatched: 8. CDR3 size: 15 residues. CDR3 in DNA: TGTGCCAGCAGCGAAACAGGGGGCGCGGGCGGGGAGCTGTTTTTT. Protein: CASSETGGAGGELFF.

The CDR3 nucleotides read TGTGCCAGCAGCTCACGGACCGGGGGATCTAACTATGGCTACACCTTC. It specifies CASSSRTGGSNYGYTF. J is TRBJ1-2 and V is TRBV5-8; a possible D gene is TRBD1 (5 bases). CDR3 length: 16 residues. Per germline, CDR1 SGHTS and CDR2 YDEGEE. V dropped 3 bases and J dropped 0 bases, with 15 bases sitting between them.

The CDR3 spells CASSFRTSGGDTQYF. CDR3 nucleotides: TGTGCCAGCAGCTTCAGGACTAGCGGGGGAGATACGCAGTATTTT. V and J are TRBV13 and TRBJ2-3; 13 positions agree with TRBD2. CDR1 PRHDT and CDR2 FYEKMQ come from the germline V gene (reference sequence). The CDR3 totals 15 residues. With 3 bases clipped from V and 5 bases from J, the junction kept 2 bases outside the gene matches.

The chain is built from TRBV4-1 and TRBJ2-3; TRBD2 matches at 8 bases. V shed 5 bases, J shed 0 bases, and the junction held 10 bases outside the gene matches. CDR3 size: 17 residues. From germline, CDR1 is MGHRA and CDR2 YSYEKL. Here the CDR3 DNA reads TGCGCCAGCAGCTCTCTAACGGGACTAGAAAGCACAGATACGCAGTATTTT. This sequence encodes CASSSLTGLESTDTQYF.

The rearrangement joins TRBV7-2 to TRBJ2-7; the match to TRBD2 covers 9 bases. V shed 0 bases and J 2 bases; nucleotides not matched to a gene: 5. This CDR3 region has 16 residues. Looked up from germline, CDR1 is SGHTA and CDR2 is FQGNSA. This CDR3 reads CASSLAGGGGPYEQYF. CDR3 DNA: TGTGCCAGCAGCTTAGCAGGCGGGGGGGGACCCTACGAGCAGTACTTC.

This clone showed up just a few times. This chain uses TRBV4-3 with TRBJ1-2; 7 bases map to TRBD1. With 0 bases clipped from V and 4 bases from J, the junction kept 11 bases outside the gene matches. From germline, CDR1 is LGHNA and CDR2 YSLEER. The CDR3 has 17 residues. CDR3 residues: CASSQDFTAGGSYGYTF. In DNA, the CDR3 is TGCGCCAGCAGCCAAGATTTCACGGCAGGGGGTTCCTATGGCTACACCTTC.

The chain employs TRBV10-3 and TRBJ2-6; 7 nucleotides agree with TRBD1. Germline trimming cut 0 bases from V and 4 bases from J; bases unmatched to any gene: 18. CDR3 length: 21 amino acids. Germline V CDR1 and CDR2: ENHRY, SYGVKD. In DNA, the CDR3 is TGTGCCATCAGTGAGTCAGAATATCTGGGACAGAAAGTTCCCGGGGCCAACGTCCTGACTTTC. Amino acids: CAISESEYLGQKVPGANVLTF.

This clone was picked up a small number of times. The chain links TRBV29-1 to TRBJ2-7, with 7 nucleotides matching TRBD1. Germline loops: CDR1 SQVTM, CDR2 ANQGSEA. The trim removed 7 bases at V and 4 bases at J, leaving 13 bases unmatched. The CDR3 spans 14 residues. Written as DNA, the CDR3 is TGCAGCGCTGCAGAGGGGACAGCACGGTACGAGCAGTACTTC. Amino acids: CSAAEGTARYEQYF.

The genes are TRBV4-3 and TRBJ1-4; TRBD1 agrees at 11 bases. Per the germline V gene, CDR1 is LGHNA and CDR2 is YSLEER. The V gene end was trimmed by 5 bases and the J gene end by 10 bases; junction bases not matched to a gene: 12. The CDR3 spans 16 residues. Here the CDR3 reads CASSSEPGQGVGKLFF. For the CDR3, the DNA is TGCGCCAGCAGCTCGGAGCCGGGACAGGGGGTCGGAAAACTGTTTTTT.

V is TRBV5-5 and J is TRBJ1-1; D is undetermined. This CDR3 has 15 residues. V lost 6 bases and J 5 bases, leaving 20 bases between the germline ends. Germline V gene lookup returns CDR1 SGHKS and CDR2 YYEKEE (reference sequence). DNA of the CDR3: TGTGCCAGCACCTTAACCCTCGCGGGAGGGACTGAAGCTTTCTTT. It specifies CASTLTLAGGTEAFF.